One and the same sample provided the 32 T cell receptor beta chains below, sequenced in a study of blood T cell repertoires in COVID-19. Some clones are missing from TCRdb's copy, which holds only in-frame ones; the method was immunoSEQ multiplex PCR. The sample holds about 530,000 clones, roughly 89% seen once. The sequenced sample consisted of peripheral blood. Every receptor here comes from a woman in her fifties or sixties with COVID-19, enrolled during active disease.

The chain employs TRBV11-3 and TRBJ1-1, with a tentative D call TRBD1 (5 bases). Germline CDR1 reads SGHNT; CDR2 reads YENEEA. The CDR3 is 13 amino acids. Trimming took off 5 bases at V and 1 base at J, with 8 bases between the two ends. For the CDR3, the DNA is TGTGCCAGCAGCGTAACAGGGAACACTGAAGCTTTCTTT. It yields the protein CASSVTGNTEAFF.

V usage is TRBV9 and J usage is TRBJ2-1; 7 bases map to TRBD2. Trimming cost V 0 bases and J 9 bases; bases outside gene matches: 12. This CDR3 region has 16 residues. Germline CDR1 is SGDLS and CDR2 is YYNGEE. The CDR3 is CASSVDGTNSLSEQFF. CDR3 DNA sequence: TGTGCCAGCAGCGTAGATGGGACTAACTCTCTGAGTGAGCAGTTCTTC.

This clone was seen just once. The gene calls are TRBV12-5 and TRBJ2-7; 10 nucleotides agree with TRBD1. Germline assignment: CDR1 LGHNT and CDR2 FRNRAP. Losses at the gene ends were 4 bases for V and 4 bases for J; bases not matched to a gene: 7. The CDR3 is 15 residues long. The CDR3 DNA follows: TGTGCTAGTGGTTCAGGACAGGGGGGGTTTTACGAGCAGTACTTC. Its translation is CASGSGQGGFYEQYF.

The table lists this clone with a count of one. The chain uses TRBV7-8 and TRBJ1-1; D might be TRBD1 (6 bases). The CDR3 has 13 residues. Germline loops: CDR1 SGHVS, CDR2 FQNEAQ. V gave up 5 bases and J gave up 1 base, with 8 bases separating them. The CDR3 nucleotides are TGTGCCAGCAGCCAGACAGGGAACACTGAAGCTTTCTTT. It yields the protein CASSQTGNTEAFF.

J is TRBJ2-3 and V is TRBV4-1; D gene unclear. Germline CDR1 and CDR2: MGHRA and YSYEKL. There are 14 residues in the CDR3. Trimming left V 1 base short and J 6 bases short, with 11 bases between. CDR3 loop: CASSQAAIADTQYF. The DNA of the CDR3 is TGCGCCAGCAGCCAAGCCGCTATAGCTGATACGCAGTATTTT.

The chain links TRBV24-1 to TRBJ2-3; 12 nucleotides line up with TRBD2. V shed 3 bases, J shed 6 bases, and the junction held 12 bases outside the gene matches. CDR3 length: 18 residues. Germline-derived CDR1 and CDR2 are KGHDR and SFDVKD. The CDR3 nucleotides are TGTGCCACCAGTGATCGTACTACTAGCGGGGGGTTCCACGATACGCAGTATTTT. It specifies CATSDRTTSGGFHDTQYF.

This chain links TRBV19 with TRBJ1-3; weak D call: TRBD1 (5 bases). This CDR3 is built from 15 residues. With 5 bases removed from V and 0 bases from J, the gap between germline ends came to 11 bases. Germline V CDR1 and CDR2: LNHDA, SQIVND (reference sequence). The CDR3 sequence: CASSSQGNSGNTIYF. In DNA, the CDR3 is TGTGCCAGTAGTTCTCAGGGAAACTCTGGAAACACCATATATTTT. Full variable domain (remainder filled in from reference TRBV19 and TRBJ1-3): DGGITQSPKYLFRKEGQNVTLSCEQNLNHDAMYWYRQDPGQGLRLIYYSQIVNDFQKGDIAEGYSVSREKKESFPLTVTSAQKNPTAFYLCASSSQGNSGNTIYFGEGSWLTVV.

On this clone itself: Distinct nucleotide sequences in the sample also encode this CDR3. This chain links TRBV4-1 with TRBJ1-2, with 10 bases identical to TRBD1. This CDR3 comprises 15 residues. Germline V gene data show CDR1 as MGHRA and CDR2 as YSYEKL. V was pared by 2 bases and J by 2 bases, with 2 bases of the junction left unmatched. The CDR3: CASSQPGQGNYGYTF. In DNA, the CDR3 is TGCGCCAGCAGCCAACCGGGACAGGGGAACTATGGCTACACCTTC.

This clone was seen a few times. Other DNA sequences within the sample encode an identical CDR3. The chain carries TRBV6-5 and TRBJ1-1, with TRBD1 matching over 7 bases. This CDR3 contains 12 residues. Losses at the gene ends were 6 bases for V and 5 bases for J; bases not matched to a gene: 3. In germline, CDR1 is MNHEY, CDR2 SVGAGI. This CDR3 reads CASRQGRTEAFF. The CDR3 DNA sequence: TGTGCCAGCAGACAGGGGAGGACTGAAGCTTTCTTT.

The rearrangement joins TRBV9 to TRBJ2-7, with D perhaps TRBD1 (6 bases). Germline-derived CDR1 and CDR2 are SGDLS and YYNGEE. This CDR3 spans 14 amino acids. Between the trimmed V and J ends, which lost 0 bases and 3 bases, there was a span of 10 bases. Here the CDR3 DNA reads TGTGCCAGCAGCGTAGCAGGGGATGTCTACGAGCAGTACTTC. Its translation is CASSVAGDVYEQYF. The full variable domain, with the rest looked up from reference TRBV9 and TRBJ2-7, is DSGVTQTPKHLITATGQRVTLRCSPRSGDLSVYWYQQSLDQGLQFLIQYYNGEERAKGNILERFSAQQFPDLHSELNLSSLELGDSALYFCASSVAGDVYEQYFGPGTRLTVT.

The V call is TRBV11-2, the J call TRBJ1-1, with 7 bases that match TRBD1. CDR1 is SGHAT, CDR2 FQNNGV, per germline. The CDR3 length is 12 residues. The V segment lost 5 bases and the J segment 9 bases; nucleotides outside the gene matches: 6. CDR3 coding DNA: TGTGCCAGCAGCCAGGGGGGCCCTAAAGCTTTCTTT. This sequence encodes CASSQGGPKAFF.

V and J are TRBV4-2 and TRBJ1-5; D is undetermined. Germline lookup yields CDR1 LGHNA and CDR2 YNFKEQ. The ends were cut back, 1 base at V and 1 base at J, with 14 bases in the middle. This CDR3 is 17 amino acids long. CDR3 in DNA: TGTGCCAGCAGCCAAGCGTTCGGGGTGTCGAGCAATCAGCCCCAGCATTTT. It translates to CASSQAFGVSSNQPQHF.

The CDR3 DNA is TGTGCCAGCAGCGCATTAGCGGGGCCAACCTCCTACGAGCAGTACTTC. Translation: CASSALAGPTSYEQYF. The V call is TRBV11-2, the J call TRBJ2-7; TRBD2 agrees at 8 bases. Germline loops: CDR1 SGHAT, CDR2 FQNNGV. The J segment lost 0 bases and the V segment lost 5 bases, leaving 9 bases of the junction unmatched. This CDR3 region has 16 residues. Looking up the rest from reference TRBV11-2 and TRBJ2-7 gives the full variable domain: EAGVAQSPRYKIIEKRQSVAFWCNPISGHATLYWYQQILGQGPKLLIQFQNNGVVDDSQLPKDRFSAERLKGVDSTLKIQPAKLEDSAVYLCASSALAGPTSYEQYFGPGTRLTVT.

This sequence joins TRBV25-1 and TRBJ1-2; maybe TRBD1 (5 bases). V shed 5 bases and J shed 3 bases, with 16 bases lying between them. This CDR3 is 15 amino acids long. Germline V gene data show CDR1 as MGHDK and CDR2 as SYGVNS. The chain's CDR3 is CASSPGGSGHYGYTF. The DNA of the CDR3 is TGTGCCAGCAGTCCCGGGGGTTCAGGGCACTATGGCTACACCTTC.

V usage is TRBV5-1 and J usage is TRBJ1-1, with D tentatively TRBD1 (6 bases). Germline CDR1 SGHRS, CDR2 YFSETQ. V lost 5 bases and J 5 bases, leaving 13 bases between the germline ends. This CDR3 has 13 residues. The CDR3 loop is CASSQGQGTEAFF. CDR3 bases: TGCGCCAGCAGTCAGGGGCAGGGGACTGAAGCTTTCTTT.

The chain combines TRBV7-9 with TRBJ2-7; tentative D call: TRBD1 (5 bases). Germline assignment: CDR1 SEHNR and CDR2 FQNEAQ (reference sequence). V lost 1 base to trimming and J lost 5 bases, with 15 bases between them. The CDR3 spans 15 residues. The CDR3 loop reads CASSLDPGLGDEQYF. The CDR3 region has the DNA TGTGCCAGCAGCTTAGACCCGGGCCTAGGGGACGAGCAGTACTTC.

The CDR3 DNA reads TGTGCCAGCACCCTCCGGGACTCTCTCTCCCTTACAGATACGCAGTATTTT. Protein sequence: CASTLRDSLSLTDTQYF. The chain has TRBV2 and TRBJ2-3; D may be TRBD2 (6 bases). Germline V CDR1 and CDR2: SNHLY, FYNNEI. V dropped 7 bases and J dropped 3 bases, with 23 bases sitting between them. CDR3 length: 17 amino acids.

V and J are TRBV10-2 and TRBJ2-2, with D perhaps TRBD2 (6 bases). Trimming removed 7 bases at V and 0 bases at J, with 9 bases between. Germline V lookup: CDR1 WSHSY, CDR2 SAAADI. There are 14 residues in the CDR3. The CDR3 sequence: CASISGTNTGELFF. The CDR3 DNA reads as TGCGCCAGCATTAGCGGAACGAACACCGGGGAGCTGTTTTTT.

The CDR3 spells CSVPLQGQETQYF. The DNA of the CDR3 is TGCAGCGTTCCCCTACAGGGCCAAGAGACCCAGTACTTC. V gene TRBV29-1 combines with J gene TRBJ2-5, with D possibly TRBD1 on 6 matching bases. Trimming took off 5 bases at V and 1 base at J, with 11 bases between the two ends. The CDR3 is made up of 13 amino acids. CDR1 and CDR2 from the germline V gene are SQVTM and ANQGSEA.

This clone was counted a single time. The rearrangement links TRBV27 to TRBJ1-5; D gene ambiguous. V lost 5 bases to trimming and J lost 1 base, with 9 bases between them. The CDR3 has 14 residues. Germline values: CDR1 MNHEY, CDR2 SMNVEV (reference sequence). The CDR3: CASSIRGSNQPQHF. The CDR3 DNA is TGTGCCAGCAGTATCCGGGGAAGCAATCAGCCCCAGCATTTT.

CDR3 in DNA: TGTGCCAGCAGCCAGCCGTGGGCCCAAGAGACCCAGTACTTC. Encoded protein: CASSQPWAQETQYF. This chain joins TRBV3-1 (or the pseudogene TRBV3-2) and TRBJ2-5; no reliable D call. V was shortened by 3 bases and J by 1 base, with 9 bases between the two germline ends. CDR1 is LGHDT and CDR2 is YNNKEL in the germline V gene (reference sequence). There are 14 residues in the CDR3.

This clone was seen only once. V and J are TRBV24-1 and TRBJ1-1; 8 nucleotides agree with TRBD1. The CDR3 loop spans 16 amino acids. The V gene end was trimmed by 4 bases and the J gene end by 1 base; junction bases not matched to a gene: 7. Germline-derived CDR1 and CDR2 are KGHDR and SFDVKD. CDR3 region: CATSDTRQGTNTEAFF. For the CDR3, the DNA is TGTGCCACCAGTGACACGCGACAGGGGACGAACACTGAAGCTTTCTTT.

The chain employs TRBV29-1 and TRBJ1-5, with D perhaps matching TRBD1 (5 bases). V lost 5 bases to trimming and J lost 7 bases, with 15 bases between them. Germline V CDR1 and CDR2: SQVTM, ANQGSEA. The CDR3 has 13 residues. This chain's CDR3 is CSVTPTVGQPQHF. The DNA for the CDR3 is TGCAGCGTTACACCGACAGTGGGGCAGCCCCAGCATTTT.

The gene calls are TRBV3-1 (or the pseudogene TRBV3-2) and TRBJ1-1; 11 positions match TRBD1. The CDR3 contains 16 residues. Trimming removed 5 bases from V and 5 bases from J; junction bases left unmatched: 10. Germline loops: CDR1 LGHDT, CDR2 YNNKEL (reference sequence). This CDR3 is CASSFRTGGRGTEAFF. Written as DNA, the CDR3 is TGTGCCAGCAGCTTTAGGACAGGGGGCAGGGGGACTGAAGCTTTCTTT.

In its sample, this clone was seen a few times. CDR3 in DNA: TGTGCCAGCAGTACAGGGGGAAGGAACACTGAAGCTTTCTTT. It is translated as CASSTGGRNTEAFF. This chain uses TRBV2 with TRBJ1-1; 8 bases fit TRBD1. The CDR3 is made up of 14 amino acids. J lost 1 base, V lost 5 bases, and 3 bases had no gene match. CDR1 SNHLY and CDR2 FYNNEI come from the germline V gene.

In the case of this clone: At the DNA level, this CDR3 is encoded by other sequences in the same sample as well. The V call is TRBV5-1, the J call TRBJ2-7; a possible D gene is TRBD2 (5 bases). This CDR3 is 13 amino acids long. From germline, CDR1 is SGHRS and CDR2 YFSETQ. Trimming pared 0 bases from V and 4 bases from J, leaving 8 bases between. CDR3 loop: CASSLGAGYEQYF. In DNA, the CDR3 is TGCGCCAGCAGCTTGGGGGCGGGTTACGAGCAGTACTTC.

The rearrangement uses TRBV2 and TRBJ2-1, with 9 bases that match TRBD1. CDR3 length equals 19 residues. CDR1 is SNHLY and CDR2 is FYNNEI in the germline V gene. V lost 4 bases and J lost 0; bases outside the gene matches: 13. The CDR3 is CASSGGPGQGLPSYNEQFF. Here the CDR3 DNA reads TGTGCCAGCAGTGGGGGGCCGGGACAGGGACTTCCCTCCTACAATGAGCAGTTCTTC.

V gene TRBV5-1 combines with J gene TRBJ2-5; D unclear. CDR1 is SGHRS and CDR2 is YFSETQ in the germline V gene. This CDR3 has 14 amino acids. V lost 2 bases, J lost 5 bases, and 13 bases lay in between. CDR3 DNA: TGCGCCAGCAGCTTACCCCGATCCGAGGAGACCCAGTACTTC. Its translation: CASSLPRSEETQYF.

The chain joins TRBV30 to TRBJ1-1; D may be TRBD1 (5 bases). From germline, CDR1 is GTSNPN and CDR2 SVGIG (reference sequence). The CDR3 covers 11 residues. The ends were cut back, 2 bases at V and 8 bases at J, with 9 bases in the middle. The CDR3 DNA reads as TGTGCCTGGAGTCGGCAGGGAGAAGCTTTCTTT. It translates to CAWSRQGEAFF.

V and J are TRBV7-2 and TRBJ1-2; 9 nucleotides align to TRBD1. The CDR3 is 16 residues long. V gave up 5 bases and J gave up 3 bases; unmatched junction bases: 10. Germline assignment: CDR1 SGHTA and CDR2 FQGNSA. CDR3 DNA: TGTGCCAGCAGCCACGGACAGGGGTTGGGGTACTATGGCTACACCTTC. Residues: CASSHGQGLGYYGYTF.

The chain couples TRBV28 to TRBJ2-1; 7 nucleotides match TRBD2. CDR3 length equals 15 residues. J gave up 8 bases and V 9 bases, and 16 bases lay outside the gene matches. Germline V CDR1 and CDR2: MDHEN, SYDVKM. The CDR3 protein is CASSLPGLSSHEQFF. CDR3 bases: TGTGCCAGTAGCCTACCGGGACTAAGCAGCCATGAGCAGTTCTTC.

The chain combines TRBV7-9 with TRBJ2-3, with 11 bases fitting TRBD2. The CDR3 consists of 14 residues. V lost 7 bases to trimming and J lost 4 bases; unmatched junction nucleotides: 4. Germline-derived CDR1 and CDR2 are SEHNR and FQNEAQ (reference sequence). This chain's CDR3 is CASTSSGGADTQYF. The CDR3 coding sequence is TGTGCCAGCACGAGTAGCGGGGGGGCAGATACGCAGTATTTT.